This record looks at one TCR beta chain sequence and its context. The data were taken from a study of blood T cell repertoires in COVID-19. On the study more broadly: Acute and convalescent COVID-19 specimens originated in the United States, Italy and Spain. PBMCs, B-cell-depleted T cells, or T cells provided the cDNA or gDNA that made up the material.

The V gene's germline CDR1 is SGHNT and CDR2 YYREEE (reference sequence). This CDR3 has 14 residues. With 5 bases removed from V and 3 bases from J, the gap between germline ends came to 12 bases. In the study's own analysis: Nucleated cell number was recorded as an estimate derived from reference gene primer amplification. Assay: immunoSEQ multiplex PCR; the TCRdb copy retains only in-frame clones and omits some. That table supplies the V and J calls and clone size; D and trimming were determined from the DNA. This sample has about 290,000 clones, with about 82% found just once. The TCR was taken from a woman in her fifties or sixties with active or convalescent COVID-19. V is TRBV5-4 and J is TRBJ1-5; weak D call: TRBD1 (5 bases). Input material: peripheral blood. The DNA of the CDR3 is TGTGCCAGCAGTCCCGGGACTGACAATCAGCCCCAGCATTTT. It translates to CASSPGTDNQPQHF.